The 31 T cell receptor beta chains below all came from one sample that was sequenced in a study of immune heterogeneity within non-small cell lung tumors. Template material comprised bulk tumor genomic DNA at 450 to 600 ng per sample. Far-apart biopsies, several per primary tumor, were taken during surgery. With untreated, newly diagnosed non-small cell lung cancer, the patients went on to undergo curative surgery. The TCR beta CDR3 region underwent multiplex PCR amplification with 32 V and 13 J primers. Using its own MiXCR run on the multiplex PCR reads, TCRdb lists one record per CDR3 protein. The sample contains 10,000 or so distinct CDR3 sequences, more than 25% of which appear only once. Sequences were obtained from lung tumor tissue. The receptors shown here come from a woman between 45 and 60 years old with non-small cell lung cancer.

At least ten counts were recorded for this clonotype. The V call is TRBV19, the J call TRBJ1-2; 8 positions agree with TRBD1. Germline CDR1 is LNHDA and CDR2 is SQIVND (reference sequence). With V trimmed by 10 bases and J by 4 bases, 8 bases remained unmatched. This CDR3 spans 13 amino acids. CDR3 coding DNA: TGTGCCACCACGGACAGGGCGCGCTATGGCTACACCTTC. Translated: CATTDRARYGYTF.

In this sample, this clonotype is medium-sized. The CDR3 DNA sequence: TGTGCCTGGAGTGTAGGGGCAGGGGAGCTGTTTTTT. As protein: CAWSVGAGELFF. The chain couples TRBV30 to TRBJ2-2, with D possibly TRBD1 on 5 matching bases. Per germline, CDR1 GTSNPN and CDR2 SVGIG (reference sequence). There are 12 residues in the CDR3. The V end was cut by 0 bases, the J end by 8 bases, with 7 bases between.

This clonotype came up many times. This chain joins TRBV5-1 and TRBJ2-2; a possible D gene is TRBD1 (6 bases). Germline V gene lookup returns CDR1 SGHRS and CDR2 YFSETQ. The CDR3 runs to 15 residues. The germline V and J ends were trimmed by 0 bases and 2 bases, with 8 bases remaining between them. In DNA form, the CDR3 reads TGCGCCAGCAGCTTGGGACAGGTCAACACCGGGGAGCTGTTTTTT. Protein sequence: CASSLGQVNTGELFF.

This clonotype was counted ten times or more. This rearrangement joins TRBV20-1 to TRBJ2-1; D may be TRBD2 (6 bases). Germline lookup yields CDR1 DFQATT and CDR2 SNEGSKA (reference sequence). There are 15 residues in the CDR3. V was trimmed by 3 bases and J by 3 bases, leaving 15 bases between them. The CDR3 DNA is TGCAGTGCTAGTTCGGTGCGCGGGGACTACAATGAGCAGTTCTTC. It is translated as CSASSVRGDYNEQFF.

The V gene is TRBV20-1, the J gene TRBJ1-1; D is unclear. V dropped 3 bases and J dropped 1 base, with 3 bases sitting between them. The germline V gene encodes CDR1 DFQATT and CDR2 SNEGSKA (reference sequence). The CDR3 consists of 11 residues. CDR3 amino acids: CSARKNTEAFF. Written as DNA, the CDR3 is TGCAGTGCTAGGAAGAACACTGAAGCTTTCTTT.

This clonotype was observed a handful of times. The V and J genes are TRBV4-2 and TRBJ2-5, with 13 positions matching TRBD2. Trimming took 3 bases from V and 3 from J; bases not matched to a gene: 4. The CDR3 is made up of 16 amino acids. Looked up from germline, CDR1 is LGHNA and CDR2 is YNFKEQ. CDR3 protein: CASSHGLAGEKETQYF. The CDR3, as DNA: TGTGCCAGCAGCCACGGACTAGCGGGAGAGAAAGAGACCCAGTACTTC.

Comments on this clonotype: A much larger clone differs from this one at a single base, so this may be a read error. CDR3 protein: CASSLRENSPPHF. The CDR3 nucleotides are TGTGCCAGCAGTCTAAGGGAGAATTCACCCCCCCACTTT. The chain is built from TRBV6-2 or TRBV6-3 and TRBJ1-6, with unresolved D. The germline V gene encodes CDR1 MNHEY and CDR2 SVGEGT. The CDR3 consists of 13 residues.

This clonotype was recorded many times. This chain uses TRBV6-1 with TRBJ1-5, with D perhaps TRBD1 (6 bases). The germline gives CDR1 MNHNS, CDR2 SASEGT. This CDR3 is built from 16 residues. Trimming left V 1 base short and J 3 bases short, with 13 bases between. CDR3 loop: CASSEVAGAFNQPQHF. CDR3 nucleotides: TGTGCCAGCAGTGAAGTGGCAGGGGCCTTCAATCAGCCCCAGCATTTT.

The J gene is TRBJ2-1, the V gene TRBV7-9, with a weak D call TRBD1 (5 bases). The CDR3 is 16 amino acids. Per germline, CDR1 SEHNR and CDR2 FQNEAQ (reference sequence). V lost 6 bases, J lost 2 bases, and 17 bases lay in between. The CDR3 DNA sequence: TGTGCCAGCAGTCTCATAGGGGTTTCGACCTACAATGAGCAGTTCTTC. Protein product: CASSLIGVSTYNEQFF.

As to this clonotype: It may be a read error: a sequence one base away is much more abundant. The genes are TRBV5-1 and TRBJ2-7; 8 nucleotides match TRBD1. The CDR3 covers 14 residues. V lost 0 bases and J lost 7; bases outside the gene matches: 6. Germline V gene lookup returns CDR1 SGHRS and CDR2 YFSETQ. Here the CDR3 reads CASSLVRTGREQYF. In nucleotides, the CDR3 is TGCGCCAGCAGCTTGGTACGGACAGGGAGGGAGCAGTACTTC.

With respect to this clonotype: A read error may account for a junction end that differs from germline. CDR3 region: CASSELATNEKQFF. The CDR3 bases are TGTGCCAGCAGTGAACTTGCAACTAATGAAAAACAGTTTTTT. The chain has TRBV6-1 and TRBJ1-4, with no clear D. This CDR3 contains 14 residues. Germline V gene lookup returns CDR1 MNHNS and CDR2 SASEGT.

A few counts support this clonotype. The gene calls are TRBV5-1 and TRBJ1-1, with 8 bases matching TRBD1. V lost 6 bases to trimming and J lost 5 bases; unmatched junction nucleotides: 3. Germline CDR1 and CDR2: SGHRS and YFSETQ. CDR3 length: 12 amino acids. CDR3 amino acids: CASNRGGTEAFF. In nucleotides, the CDR3 is TGCGCCAGCAACAGGGGGGGGACTGAAGCTTTCTTT. The whole variable domain, remainder taken from reference TRBV5-1 and TRBJ1-1, is KAGVTQTPRYLIKTRGQQVTLSCSPISGHRSVSWYQQTPGQGLQFLFEYFSETQRNKGNFPGRFSGRQFSNSRSEMNVSTLELGDSALYLCASNRGGTEAFFGQGTRLTVV.

This clonotype is termed large. The chain links TRBV28 to TRBJ2-1, with D perhaps matching TRBD2 (6 bases). CDR1 and CDR2 from the germline V gene are MDHEN and SYDVKM. Trimming left V 5 bases short and J 6 bases short, with 14 bases between. The CDR3 totals 14 residues. The CDR3 DNA reads as TGTGCCAGCAGTCGGGAGTTGGGAGGCAATGAGCAGTTCTTC. This gives the protein CASSRELGGNEQFF.

J is TRBJ1-2 and V is TRBV4-1, with D possibly matching TRBD1 (5 bases). The V end lost 0 bases, the J end lost 2 bases, and 10 bases lay between the germline ends. The germline CDR1 and CDR2 sequences are MGHRA and YSYEKL. The CDR3 length is 15 residues. CDR3 residues: CASSQEWGGNYGYTF. The CDR3 bases are TGCGCCAGCAGCCAAGAGTGGGGGGGAAACTATGGCTACACCTTC.

This clonotype is a singleton in its sample. A read error is possible here, since a much larger clone lies one base away. This sequence joins TRBV13 and TRBJ2-3; TRBD2 matches at 7 bases. CDR1 is PRHDT and CDR2 is FYEKMQ in the germline V gene (reference sequence). The CDR3 is 15 residues long. CDR3: CASSLGLADTDTHYF. DNA for the CDR3: TGTGCCAGCAGCTTAGGTCTAGCGGACACAGATACGCATTATTTT.

With respect to this clonotype: A much larger clone differs by one base, so this may be a read error. CDR3 sequence (DNA): TGTTCCAGCAGCGCCCATGGGGGGTCTGGAAACACCATATATTTT. Its translation: CSSSAHGGSGNTIYF. The rearrangement links TRBV5-4 to TRBJ1-3; D is perhaps TRBD1 (5 bases). Per the germline V gene, CDR1 is SGHNT and CDR2 is YYREEE (reference sequence). The CDR3 runs to 15 residues.

A note on this clonotype: A much larger clone lies a single base off, so this may be a read error. The chain links TRBV4-2 to TRBJ1-2, with TRBD1 as a possible D gene (5 bases). The V end lost 3 bases, the J end lost 2 bases, and 16 bases lay between the germline ends. CDR3 size: 16 residues. Germline V CDR1 and CDR2: LGHNA, YNFKEQ. This CDR3 is CASSQGGIAGNYGYTF. The CDR3 DNA reads as TGTGCCAGCAGCCAGGGGGGGATAGCCGGCAACTATGGCTACACCTTC.

Ten or more counts support this clonotype. V gene TRBV6-1 combines with J gene TRBJ2-1; a possible D gene is TRBD2 (6 bases). V lost 1 base, J lost 4 bases, and 17 bases lay in between. CDR3 length: 17 residues. In germline, CDR1 is MNHNS, CDR2 SASEGT. The chain's CDR3 is CASSEVGSSGYYNEQFF. The CDR3 DNA reads TGTGCCAGCAGTGAAGTCGGTAGTAGCGGATATTACAATGAGCAGTTCTTC.

This clonotype occurred many times. The chain is built from TRBV20-1 and TRBJ2-3, with 11 bases that match TRBD2. After removal of 0 bases from V and 6 bases from J, the junction contained 8 bases not matched to a gene. This CDR3 has 16 amino acids. CDR1 DFQATT and CDR2 SNEGSKA come from the germline V gene (reference sequence). In DNA, the CDR3 is TGCAGTGCTAGAGAAACTAGCGGGAGCTTATTGGATACGCAGTATTTT. It is translated as CSARETSGSLLDTQYF.

In its sample, this clonotype was seen a few times. Given a much more abundant clone one base away, this may be a read error. V gene TRBV6-2 or TRBV6-3 combines with J gene TRBJ1-5, with a weak D call TRBD1 (5 bases). Germline CDR1 MNHEY, CDR2 SVGEGT. This CDR3 region has 15 residues. The CDR3 region has the DNA TGTGACAGCAGGTCCGGGGGACGGTGGAATCAGCCCCAGCATTTT. Its translation: CDSRSGGRWNQPQHF.

Of note for this clonotype: A much larger clone differs from this one at a single base, so this may be a read error. The chain joins TRBV11-3 to TRBJ1-3; the D is unclear. Germline values: CDR1 SGHNT, CDR2 YENEEA. The length of the CDR3 is 14 residues. V gave up 5 bases and J gave up 3 bases, with 11 bases separating them. The CDR3 here is CASSPSPGGNTIYF. The CDR3 nucleotides are TGTGCCAGCAGCCCGTCCCCCGGTGGAAACACCATATATTTT.

This clonotype was seen repeatedly, ten times or more. This chain links TRBV15 with TRBJ2-5; perhaps D is TRBD1 or TRBD2 (5 bases each). Germline CDR1 LNHNV, CDR2 YYDKDF (reference sequence). Trimming cost V 0 bases and J 7 bases, with 15 bases left between them. This CDR3 has 15 amino acids. Here the CDR3 DNA reads TGTGCCACCAGCAGAGATAATTTGGGGGTCGGGACCCAGTACTTC. Translated: CATSRDNLGVGTQYF.

This clonotype has a single count. The V gene is TRBV19, the J gene TRBJ1-2, with D unclear. The germline V gene has CDR1 LNHDA and CDR2 SQIVND (reference sequence). The V end lost 2 bases, the J end lost 4 bases, and 5 bases lay between the germline ends. This CDR3 has 12 amino acids. The CDR3 loop reads CASSIPPYGYTF. The CDR3 coding sequence is TGTGCCAGTAGTATACCCCCCTATGGCTACACCTTC.

This clonotype was seen many times. The V gene is TRBV6-6, the J gene TRBJ1-3, with 11 bases lining up with TRBD1. V shed 2 bases and J 5 bases; nucleotides not matched to a gene: 5. The CDR3 totals 16 residues. Germline CDR1 and CDR2: MNHNY and SVGAGI (reference sequence). The CDR3 sequence is CASSYRTGGDRNTIYF. CDR3 bases: TGTGCCAGCAGTTACCGGACAGGGGGCGATCGAAACACCATATATTTT.

This clonotype has more than one count but fewer than ten. CDR3: CASSLDWDRGPYGYTF. For the CDR3, the DNA is TGTGCCAGCAGCTTAGACTGGGACAGGGGCCCCTATGGCTACACCTTC. This sequence joins TRBV7-2 and TRBJ1-2; TRBD1 matches 10 bases. CDR3 length: 16 amino acids. Germline V gives CDR1 SGHTA, CDR2 FQGNSA. With V trimmed by 1 base and J by 4 bases, 6 bases remained unmatched.

Of note for this clonotype: It may be a read error: a sequence one base away is much more abundant. The CDR3 sequence is CASIHGVGLYYEQYF. In nucleotides, the CDR3 is TGTGCCAGCATCCACGGGGTCGGATTATACTACGAGCAGTACTTC. The J gene is TRBJ2-7, the V gene TRBV11-1; weak D call: TRBD2 (5 bases). The CDR3 sequence is 15 residues long. V was trimmed by 7 bases and J by 3 bases, leaving 19 bases between them. The germline V gene encodes CDR1 SGHAT and CDR2 FQDESV (reference sequence).

This clonotype has just a few counts. This sequence joins TRBV5-5 and TRBJ1-1; D unclear. The V gene lost 9 bases and the J gene lost 3 bases, with 18 bases spanning the gap. Germline V gene data show CDR1 as SGHKS and CDR2 as YYEKEE (reference sequence). The CDR3 extends over 14 amino acids. DNA of the CDR3: TGTGCCACTGCTCCCCGGTGGCAGGACACTGAAGCTTTCTTT. It encodes CATAPRWQDTEAFF.

This clonotype has just one count. This could be a read error, since a much larger clone is one nucleotide away. CDR3 nucleotide sequence: TGTGCCAGCAGCCATATTCAGGACGTTGCAGCGACTAACTACGAGCAGTACTTC. The encoded protein is CASSHIQDVAATNYEQYF. V and J are TRBV6-1 and TRBJ2-7; possible D gene TRBD2, 5 bases. Trimming shortened V by 6 bases and J by 3 bases, and 27 bases separated the two germline ends. The CDR3 runs to 18 residues. The germline gives CDR1 MNHNS, CDR2 SASEGT.

The V call is TRBV2, the J call TRBJ2-1, with a tentative D call TRBD1 (5 bases). The CDR3 length is 14 residues. Germline-derived CDR1 and CDR2 are SNHLY and FYNNEI. Trimming shortened V by 2 bases and J by 7 bases, and 12 bases separated the two germline ends. For the CDR3, the DNA is TGTGCCAGCAGTGAATGGCAGGGAAAAAATGAGCAGTTCTTC. Protein sequence: CASSEWQGKNEQFF.

This clonotype was counted many times. The chain has TRBV20-1 and TRBJ2-7; perhaps TRBD2 as D (6 bases). V lost 5 bases to trimming and J lost 4 bases, with 12 bases between them. This CDR3 region has 12 residues. The V gene's germline CDR1 is DFQATT and CDR2 SNEGSKA (reference sequence). CDR3 amino acids: CSAGQTSYEQYF. The CDR3 nucleotides are TGCAGTGCTGGCCAGACTAGTTACGAGCAGTACTTC.

The table lists this clonotype with a few counts. The chain is built from TRBV6-1 and TRBJ1-2; D unresolved. This CDR3 has 11 amino acids. Trimming shortened V by 6 bases and J by 1 base, and 3 bases separated the two germline ends. In germline, CDR1 is MNHNS, CDR2 SASEGT. CDR3 DNA: TGTGCCAGCAGCAGTAACTATGGCTACACCTTC. Translation: CASSSNYGYTF.